These T cell receptor beta chains were read from a single sample in a study of blood T cell repertoires in COVID-19. The repertoire was sequenced with immunoSEQ multiplex PCR; TCRdb's copy has only in-frame clones and lacks some. The table has 30,000 to 45,000 clones, around four fifths seen once. Sequences were obtained from peripheral blood. The receptors here all came from a human donor in a cohort sampled during active or convalescent COVID-19. The donor label of this sample is uncertain. CDR3s include the opening cysteine and the closing phenylalanine or tryptophan. The D gene is left open where the match is weak. Rows give clone size only sometimes, using once, few, many, or a class for an expanded clone.

clone_size: -; j_call: TRBJ2-1; d_call: -; v_call: TRBV24-1; cdr3_length: 15; cdr3_nt: TGTGCCACCAGTGATTTAGCGCGGAGCTACAATGAGCAGTTCTTC; cdr3_aa: CATSDLARSYNEQFF
clone_size: -; j_call: TRBJ2-1; d_call: -; v_call: TRBV18; cdr3_length: 15; cdr3_nt: TGTGCCAGCTCCCTCTCTCAAACTAGCTACAATGAGCAGTTCTTC; cdr3_aa: CASSLSQTSYNEQFF
clone_size: -; j_call: TRBJ2-1; d_call: TRBD2; v_call: TRBV9; cdr3_length: 15; cdr3_nt: TGTGCCAGCAGCACTAGCGGGTTATCCTACAATGAGCAGTTCTTC; cdr3_aa: CASSTSGLSYNEQFF
clone_size: -; j_call: TRBJ2-2; d_call: TRBD1; v_call: TRBV28; cdr3_length: 16; cdr3_nt: TGTGCCAGCAGCCGTACCGGACAGGGGAACACCGGGGAGCTGTTTTTT; cdr3_aa: CASSRTGQGNTGELFF
clone_size: few; j_call: TRBJ2-7; d_call: TRBD2; v_call: TRBV2; cdr3_length: 15; cdr3_nt: TGTGCCAGCAGAGCAGGACTAGCGGGAGGCTACGAGCAGTACTTC; cdr3_aa: CASRAGLAGGYEQYF
clone_size: -; j_call: TRBJ2-5; d_call: -; v_call: TRBV2; cdr3_length: 13; cdr3_nt: TGTGCCAGCAGCAGGGACTTTGAAGAGACCCAGTACTTC; cdr3_aa: CASSRDFEETQYF
clone_size: -; j_call: TRBJ2-3; d_call: -; v_call: TRBV21-1; cdr3_length: 16; cdr3_nt: TGTGCCAGCAGCTTACGGACAGGGAGGGGCACAGATACGCAGTATTTT; cdr3_aa: CASSLRTGRGTDTQYF
clone_size: -; j_call: TRBJ1-5; d_call: -; v_call: TRBV12-3/TRBV12-4; cdr3_length: 12; cdr3_nt: TGTGCCAGCAGTTTCGGCAATCAGCCCCAGCATTTT; cdr3_aa: CASSFGNQPQHF
clone_size: -; j_call: TRBJ2-5; d_call: -; v_call: TRBV7-9; cdr3_length: 15; cdr3_nt: TGTGCCAGCAGCACCATACTATACGACTTGGAGACCCAGTACTTC; cdr3_aa: CASSTILYDLETQYF
clone_size: -; j_call: TRBJ2-3; d_call: -; v_call: TRBV19; cdr3_length: 15; cdr3_nt: TGTGCCAGTAGTACGGAGGGCATGGGTACAGATACGCAGTATTTT; cdr3_aa: CASSTEGMGTDTQYF
clone_size: -; j_call: TRBJ2-7; d_call: -; v_call: TRBV4-1; cdr3_length: 15; cdr3_nt: TGCGCCAGCAGCCCTGCCCGACAGGATCTTTACGAGCAGTACTTC; cdr3_aa: CASSPARQDLYEQYF
clone_size: once; j_call: TRBJ2-6; d_call: -; v_call: TRBV19; cdr3_length: 17; cdr3_nt: TGTGCCAGTAGTATTTTTTCGGGTGCCCCTGGGGCCAACGTCCTGACTTTC; cdr3_aa: CASSIFSGAPGANVLTF
clone_size: -; j_call: TRBJ2-7; d_call: -; v_call: TRBV27; cdr3_length: 12; cdr3_nt: TGTGCCAGCACCTCTCCCAGGGGCGAGCAGTACTTC; cdr3_aa: CASTSPRGEQYF
clone_size: -; j_call: TRBJ2-7; d_call: -; v_call: TRBV7-9; cdr3_length: 14; cdr3_nt: TGTGCCAGCAGCCCATGGTGGACAGACTACGAGCAGTACTTC; cdr3_aa: CASSPWWTDYEQYF
clone_size: -; j_call: TRBJ1-1; d_call: -; v_call: TRBV7-2; cdr3_length: 15; cdr3_nt: TGTGCCAGCAGCCTGGGGCTTCCGAATGGCGCTGAAGCTTTCTTT; cdr3_aa: CASSLGLPNGAEAFF
clone_size: few; j_call: TRBJ1-1; d_call: -; v_call: TRBV5-1; cdr3_length: 13; cdr3_nt: TGCGCCAGCAGCTTAAGAGGGGGATTCGAAGCTTTCTTT; cdr3_aa: CASSLRGGFEAFF
clone_size: -; j_call: TRBJ2-7; d_call: -; v_call: TRBV5-4; cdr3_length: 14; cdr3_nt: TGTGCCAGCAGCTCCACCCAGGGTCAAGGAGAGCAGTACTTC; cdr3_aa: CASSSTQGQGEQYF
clone_size: -; j_call: TRBJ2-7; d_call: TRBD2; v_call: TRBV10-3; cdr3_length: 15; cdr3_nt: TGTGCCATCAGTGAGACCAGCGGGGGGGCCTACGAGCAGTACTTC; cdr3_aa: CAISETSGGAYEQYF
clone_size: once; j_call: TRBJ1-5; d_call: -; v_call: TRBV6-5; cdr3_length: 15; cdr3_nt: TGTGCCAGCAGTTACAGGGGTTATAGCAATCAGCCCCAGCATTTT; cdr3_aa: CASSYRGYSNQPQHF
clone_size: once; j_call: TRBJ1-1; d_call: TRBD1; v_call: TRBV6-5; cdr3_length: 13; cdr3_nt: TGTGCCAGCAGTTCGCTCCAGGGGGATGTAGCTTTCTTT; cdr3_aa: CASSSLQGDVAFF
clone_size: -; j_call: TRBJ1-1; d_call: TRBD1; v_call: TRBV6-2/TRBV6-3; cdr3_length: 12; cdr3_nt: TGTGCCAGCAGTGTGGGACAGGGGAGGACTTTCTTT; cdr3_aa: CASSVGQGRTFF
clone_size: -; j_call: TRBJ2-7; d_call: TRBD1; v_call: TRBV30; cdr3_length: 12; cdr3_nt: TGTGCCTGGAGGGGGGACAGCCTAGAGCAGTACTTC; cdr3_aa: CAWRGDSLEQYF
clone_size: -; j_call: TRBJ2-1; d_call: TRBD2; v_call: TRBV5-1; cdr3_length: 16; cdr3_nt: TGCGCCAGCAGCTCCGTAGCGGGAGGGCGAGACAATGAGCAGTTCTTC; cdr3_aa: CASSSVAGGRDNEQFF
clone_size: -; j_call: TRBJ2-1; d_call: -; v_call: TRBV10-3; cdr3_length: 13; cdr3_nt: TGTGCCATCAGTGAGTATTCCCACAGGTACCAGTTCTTC; cdr3_aa: CAISEYSHRYQFF
clone_size: -; j_call: TRBJ1-2; d_call: TRBD1; v_call: TRBV5-1; cdr3_length: 15; cdr3_nt: TGCGCCAGCAGCTTAAACCCACAGGGGGTTTATGGCTACACCTTC; cdr3_aa: CASSLNPQGVYGYTF
clone_size: few; j_call: TRBJ2-7; d_call: -; v_call: TRBV5-6; cdr3_length: 15; cdr3_nt: TGTGCCAGCAGCTCAACAGGGACGTGGACCTACGAGCAGTACTTC; cdr3_aa: CASSSTGTWTYEQYF
clone_size: -; j_call: TRBJ2-1; d_call: -; v_call: TRBV7-3; cdr3_length: 13; cdr3_nt: TGTGCCAGCAGCTCCGGACAGTACAATGAGCAGTTCTTC; cdr3_aa: CASSSGQYNEQFF
clone_size: -; j_call: TRBJ2-1; d_call: -; v_call: TRBV2; cdr3_length: 13; cdr3_nt: TGTGCCAGCAGTCGGTCCATGAACAATGAGCAGTTCTTC; cdr3_aa: CASSRSMNNEQFF
clone_size: -; j_call: TRBJ2-2; d_call: -; v_call: TRBV7-2; cdr3_length: 14; cdr3_nt: TGTGCCAGCAGAAAGACTAGGTCCACCGGGGAGCTGTTTTTT; cdr3_aa: CASRKTRSTGELFF
clone_size: -; j_call: TRBJ2-5; d_call: -; v_call: TRBV24-1; cdr3_length: 16; cdr3_nt: TGTGCCACCAGTGACTTTAGCGCTACATACCAAGAGACCCAGTACTTC; cdr3_aa: CATSDFSATYQETQYF
clone_size: -; j_call: TRBJ1-4; d_call: -; v_call: TRBV9; cdr3_length: 16; cdr3_nt: TGTGCCAGCAGCCGAACCCTCAGGGGAGCTAATGAAAAACTGTTTTTT; cdr3_aa: CASSRTLRGANEKLFF
clone_size: -; j_call: TRBJ1-5; d_call: TRBD1; v_call: TRBV29-1; cdr3_length: 14; cdr3_nt: TGCAGCGTCCTGGACAGGGATAGCAATCAGCCCCAGCATTTT; cdr3_aa: CSVLDRDSNQPQHF
clone_size: -; j_call: TRBJ1-1; d_call: TRBD1; v_call: TRBV19; cdr3_length: 15; cdr3_nt: TGTGCCAGTAATTTATTAGACAGGGGAAGGCGTGAAGCTTTCTTT; cdr3_aa: CASNLLDRGRREAFF
clone_size: -; j_call: TRBJ2-5; d_call: -; v_call: TRBV5-1; cdr3_length: 14; cdr3_nt: TGCGCCAGCAGCGCCGGGACTTTTCAAGAGACCCAGTACTTC; cdr3_aa: CASSAGTFQETQYF
clone_size: -; j_call: TRBJ1-4; d_call: -; v_call: TRBV7-2; cdr3_length: 16; cdr3_nt: TGTGCCAGCAGCGATACAGGGATGAAAACTAATGAAAAACTGTTTTTT; cdr3_aa: CASSDTGMKTNEKLFF
clone_size: -; j_call: TRBJ2-1; d_call: TRBD1; v_call: TRBV5-1; cdr3_length: 14; cdr3_nt: TGCGCCAGCAGCACGGGACAGGTCGGGAATGAGCAGTTCTTC; cdr3_aa: CASSTGQVGNEQFF
clone_size: -; j_call: TRBJ2-2; d_call: TRBD1; v_call: TRBV3-1/TRBV3-2; cdr3_length: 16; cdr3_nt: TGTGCCAGCAGCCCTGCCGGGACAGCGAACACCGGGGAGCTGTTTTTT; cdr3_aa: CASSPAGTANTGELFF
clone_size: few; j_call: TRBJ2-6; d_call: -; v_call: TRBV9; cdr3_length: 15; cdr3_nt: TGTGCCAGCAGCGCCCAGGGGTCTGGGGCCAACGTCCTGACTTTC; cdr3_aa: CASSAQGSGANVLTF
clone_size: -; j_call: TRBJ1-2; d_call: -; v_call: TRBV5-4; cdr3_length: 17; cdr3_nt: TGTGCCAGCAGCCAACCGACAGGTGGATTGAGTGGTAGAGGCTACACCTTC; cdr3_aa: CASSQPTGGLSGRGYTF
clone_size: -; j_call: TRBJ2-7; d_call: -; v_call: TRBV7-9; cdr3_length: 11; cdr3_nt: TGTGCCAGCAGCCGGTCCTACGAGCAGTACTTC; cdr3_aa: CASSRSYEQYF
clone_size: -; j_call: TRBJ2-1; d_call: TRBD2; v_call: TRBV30; cdr3_length: 15; cdr3_nt: TGTGCCTGGAGTGTACGGACTAGGTACTACAATGAGCAGTTCTTC; cdr3_aa: CAWSVRTRYYNEQFF
clone_size: -; j_call: TRBJ2-1; d_call: -; v_call: TRBV6-2/TRBV6-3; cdr3_length: 13; cdr3_nt: TGTGCCAGCAGTTACGGCAGGGGCTATGAGCAGTTCTTC; cdr3_aa: CASSYGRGYEQFF
clone_size: once; j_call: TRBJ2-1; d_call: TRBD2; v_call: TRBV11-3; cdr3_length: 16; cdr3_nt: TGTGCCAGCAGCGGGGGGGGTAGCGGAGGCAAGAATGAGCAGTTCTTC; cdr3_aa: CASSGGGSGGKNEQFF
clone_size: -; j_call: TRBJ2-7; d_call: TRBD2; v_call: TRBV7-9; cdr3_length: 14; cdr3_nt: TGTGCCAGCTTCAGACTAGCGCCCACCTACGAGCAGTACTTC; cdr3_aa: CASFRLAPTYEQYF
clone_size: -; j_call: TRBJ1-5; d_call: -; v_call: TRBV6-4; cdr3_length: 15; cdr3_nt: TGTGCCAGCAGTGACTCAAGGGGAAAGGATCAGCCCCAGCATTTT; cdr3_aa: CASSDSRGKDQPQHF
clone_size: -; j_call: TRBJ2-2; d_call: -; v_call: TRBV25-1; cdr3_length: 11; cdr3_nt: TGTGCCAGCAGTGGAGCCGGGGAGCTGTTTTTT; cdr3_aa: CASSGAGELFF
clone_size: -; j_call: TRBJ2-2; d_call: -; v_call: TRBV29-1; cdr3_length: 13; cdr3_nt: TGCAGCGTCCTGGTTCAGGGAACCGGGGAGCTGTTTTTT; cdr3_aa: CSVLVQGTGELFF
clone_size: -; j_call: TRBJ2-1; d_call: TRBD2; v_call: TRBV6-2/TRBV6-3; cdr3_length: 16; cdr3_nt: TGTGCCAGCAGTTACCCTAGACTAGCGGGGGACAATGAGCAGTTCTTC; cdr3_aa: CASSYPRLAGDNEQFF
clone_size: -; j_call: TRBJ2-2; d_call: TRBD2; v_call: TRBV7-9; cdr3_length: 16; cdr3_nt: TGTGCCAGCAGCTCCCCAGGGCTAGCGGTAACCGGGGAGCTGTTTTTT; cdr3_aa: CASSSPGLAVTGELFF
clone_size: -; j_call: TRBJ1-6; d_call: TRBD1; v_call: TRBV15; cdr3_length: 15; cdr3_nt: TGTGCCACCAGCAGAGATAGGGACAGTTATTCACCCCTCCACTTT; cdr3_aa: CATSRDRDSYSPLHF
clone_size: -; j_call: TRBJ1-2; d_call: TRBD1; v_call: TRBV24-1; cdr3_length: 13; cdr3_nt: TGTGCCACCAGCCGGGACAGGGGCTATGGCTACACCTTC; cdr3_aa: CATSRDRGYGYTF
clone_size: -; j_call: TRBJ2-3; d_call: -; v_call: TRBV5-6; cdr3_length: 13; cdr3_nt: TGTGCCAGCAGCTCGACATTCACGGATACGCAGTATTTT; cdr3_aa: CASSSTFTDTQYF
clone_size: -; j_call: TRBJ2-7; d_call: -; v_call: TRBV4-2; cdr3_length: 16; cdr3_nt: TGTGCCAGCAGCCAAGACCCCCTCGATGCTACCTACGAGCAGTACTTC; cdr3_aa: CASSQDPLDATYEQYF
clone_size: -; j_call: TRBJ2-3; d_call: -; v_call: TRBV6-6; cdr3_length: 11; cdr3_nt: TGTGCCAGCAGTTTCCGAGATACGCAGTATTTT; cdr3_aa: CASSFRDTQYF
clone_size: -; j_call: TRBJ2-3; d_call: -; v_call: TRBV6-5; cdr3_length: 14; cdr3_nt: TGTGCCAGCAGCCGGGGAACTCGCACAGATACGCAGTATTTT; cdr3_aa: CASSRGTRTDTQYF
clone_size: -; j_call: TRBJ2-1; d_call: TRBD2; v_call: TRBV7-2; cdr3_length: 16; cdr3_nt: TGTGCCAGCAGCTTAGCGCCGACTAGCGGGAGAAATGAGCAGTTCTTC; cdr3_aa: CASSLAPTSGRNEQFF
clone_size: -; j_call: TRBJ1-5; d_call: -; v_call: TRBV7-2; cdr3_length: 14; cdr3_nt: TGTGCCAGCAGACCTACAGGGTACAATCAGCCCCAGCATTTT; cdr3_aa: CASRPTGYNQPQHF
clone_size: many; j_call: TRBJ1-6; d_call: -; v_call: TRBV2; cdr3_length: 13; cdr3_nt: TGTGCCAGCAGCAATGGGGCGGACTCACCCCTCCACTTT; cdr3_aa: CASSNGADSPLHF
clone_size: -; j_call: TRBJ2-7; d_call: TRBD2; v_call: TRBV7-2; cdr3_length: 15; cdr3_nt: TGTGCCAGCAGCATTGGGACTAGCGGGACCTACGAGCAGTACTTC; cdr3_aa: CASSIGTSGTYEQYF